This is a list of T cell receptor beta chains from one sample in a study of control samples from healthy donors and cancer patients. Sequencing was performed with immunoSEQ multiplex PCR; in TCRdb, only in-frame clones are kept and a portion is missing. This repertoire shows about 180,000 clones, approximately 90% found once; its top ten account for 1.1% to 1.5%. The sample taken for sequencing was blood. These receptors all stem from a man aged 30 to 39 in good health. Both conserved end residues are part of each CDR3. The D gene is left open where the match is weak. Some rows mark clone size as missing; the rest say once, few, many or name a class of expanded clone.

>-|TRBJ1-3|TRBV7-2|17|-
TGTGCCAGCAGCCAATTTGGTGGGAGAAATTCTGGAAACACCATATATTTT
CASSQFGGRNSGNTIYF
>-|TRBJ1-2|TRBV30|12|-
TGTGCCTGGAGGCCGGGGAACTATGGCTACACCTTC
CAWRPGNYGYTF
>-|TRBJ2-3|TRBV18|12|few
TGTGCCAGCTCACCGGGACGCGATACGCAGTATTTT
CASSPGRDTQYF
>TRBD1|TRBJ1-2|TRBV19|13|-
TGTGCCAGTAGCCTACAGGGGGCGCAAGGCTACACCTTC
CASSLQGAQGYTF
>TRBD1|TRBJ1-3|TRBV27|18|-
TGTGCCAGCAGTCCCTGGACAGGGGGCTTAGGGTCTGGAAACACCATATATTTT
CASSPWTGGLGSGNTIYF
>TRBD1|TRBJ2-2|TRBV5-4|16|-
TGTGCCAGCAGCTTGGTTCAGGGGGCGAACACCGGGGAGCTGTTTTTT
CASSLVQGANTGELFF
>-|TRBJ1-2|TRBV10-3|17|-
TGTGCCATCAGTGAGTCGATGCCGGGCCGGGAAGACTATGGCTACACCTTC
CAISESMPGREDYGYTF
>-|TRBJ1-1|TRBV7-2|12|-
TGTGCCAGCAGCGCGGGGGCTCTTGGGAATTTCTTT
CASSAGALGNFF
>-|TRBJ1-3|TRBV5-4|14|few
TGTGCCAGCAGCTTTGAATCGGGCGAAGGCACCATATATTTT
CASSFESGEGTIYF
>-|TRBJ2-5|TRBV30|13|-
TGTGCCTGGAGTGGCAAGACAGGCGGAACCCAGTACTTC
CAWSGKTGGTQYF